This T cell receptor (beta chain) came from a study of blood T cell repertoires in COVID-19 (dated by TCRdb to the early 2020s). The study in broad terms: The collaborator samples originated in the United States, Italy and Spain and spanned the acute and convalescent phases of COVID-19. The material from the prospective study consisted of cDNA or gDNA derived from T cells, B-cell-depleted T cells, or PBMCs. Deeply sampled blood TCRbeta repertoires from subjects exposed to, actively infected with, or recovered from COVID-19 were included in the dataset. The repertoires were released in a freely available public database intended as a resource for research on the immune response to SARS-CoV-2. The samples were drawn from the first 160 participants of the ongoing ImmuneRACE study and from some 1,300 subjects provided by 6 global collaborators. A de-identified subject ID, COVID-19 status, age in years and sex were almost always included in the sample metadata. HLA class I and class II types, where available, came from metadata supplied by the sample provider rather than from assay-based typing. What the study reported, not specific to this receptor: How much clinical and demographic metadata was included differed by source and by participant, and the metadata was provided uncurated.

In the prospective study, participants were about 18 to 95 years old, resided in about 25 geographic areas of the United States, and were enrolled through a virtual design. In the prospective study, cohorts were assigned on the basis of participant-reported clinical history obtained from a screening survey and a study questionnaire. Each participant in the prospective study had whole blood, serum and a nasopharyngeal or oropharyngeal swab collected by mobile phlebotomists. Prospective study participants could optionally give additional blood draws and questionnaires over an approximately two-month period. Blood samples from the prospective study were shipped frozen or at room temperature prior to DNA extraction. Turning to this clone: Which antigen it targets is not known. Base qualities are not recorded, but no much larger clone differs from it by a single base.

CDR1 and CDR2, looked up from the germline V gene, are SGHRS and YFSETQ. The cysteine opens and the phenylalanine closes a CDR3 of 15 amino acids. Solely the CDR3 DNA is kept, with 45 bases framed from the first base. V loses 0 bases, J loses 2 bases, and the germline ends lie 12 bases apart. TCRbeta CDR3 regions were amplified from genomic DNA using the immunoSEQ Assay, a bias-controlled multiplex PCR. Turning to the authors' computational methods: The number of nucleated cells in each sample was estimated from the amplification of reference gene primers within the assay. To quantify the absolute abundance of each unique TCRbeta CDR3 rearrangement, sequence reads were collapsed and filtered. For each sample, productive Simpson clonality was calculated as the square root of Simpson's diversity index over productive rearrangements. Drawn from immuneACCESS, this table holds only the in-frame rearrangements with V and J called that TCRdb kept. Clones are partly lost; checked studies trace under half to an unresolved V gene and leave the rest unexplained. The V and J calls and the clone size are those of that table, but D and trimming were determined from the DNA. In all, the sample holds some 150,000 clones, and around 83% of those were seen once. Approximately 4% of the sample lies in the top ten.

The chain employs TRBV5-1 and TRBJ2-7; the D region possibly corresponds to TRBD2 (5 bases align). The origin of this receptor is a woman aged 50 to 60 in a cohort exposed to, infected with or recovered from COVID-19 (not recorded which). Source material: PBMCs or T cells enriched from blood (not recorded which). The CDR3 reads CASSLGVGVAYEQYF. The DNA sequence follows: TGCGCCAGCAGCTTGGGGGTCGGGGTAGCCTACGAGCAGTACTTC. The entire variable domain, with the stretches around the CDR3 drawn from the reference TRBV5-1 and TRBJ2-7 proteins, is KAGVTQTPRYLIKTRGQQVTLSCSPISGHRSVSWYQQTPGQGLQFLFEYFSETQRNKGNFPGRFSGRQFSNSRSEMNVSTLELGDSALYLCASSLGVGVAYEQYFGPGTRLTVT.